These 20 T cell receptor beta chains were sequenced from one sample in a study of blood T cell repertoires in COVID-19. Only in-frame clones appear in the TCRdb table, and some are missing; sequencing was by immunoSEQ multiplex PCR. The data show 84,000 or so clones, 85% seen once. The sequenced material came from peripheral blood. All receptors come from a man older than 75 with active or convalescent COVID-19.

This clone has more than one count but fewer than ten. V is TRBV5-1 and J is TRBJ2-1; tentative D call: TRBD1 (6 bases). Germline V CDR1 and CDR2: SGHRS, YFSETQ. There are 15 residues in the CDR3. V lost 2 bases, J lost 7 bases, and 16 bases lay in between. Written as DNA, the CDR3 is TGCGCCAGCAGCTTCCAAGGACAGATCCAGAATGAGCAGTTCTTC. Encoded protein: CASSFQGQIQNEQFF. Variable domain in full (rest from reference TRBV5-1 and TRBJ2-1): KAGVTQTPRYLIKTRGQQVTLSCSPISGHRSVSWYQQTPGQGLQFLFEYFSETQRNKGNFPGRFSGRQFSNSRSEMNVSTLELGDSALYLCASSFQGQIQNEQFFGPGTRLTVL.

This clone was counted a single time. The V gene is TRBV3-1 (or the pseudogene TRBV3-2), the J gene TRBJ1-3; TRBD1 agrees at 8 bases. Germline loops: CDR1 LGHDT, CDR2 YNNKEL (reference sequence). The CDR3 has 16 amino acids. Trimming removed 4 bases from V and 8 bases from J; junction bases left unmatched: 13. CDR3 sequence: CASSLPDRVGWDTIYF. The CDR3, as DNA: TGTGCCAGCAGCCTTCCGGACAGGGTGGGATGGGACACCATATATTTT.

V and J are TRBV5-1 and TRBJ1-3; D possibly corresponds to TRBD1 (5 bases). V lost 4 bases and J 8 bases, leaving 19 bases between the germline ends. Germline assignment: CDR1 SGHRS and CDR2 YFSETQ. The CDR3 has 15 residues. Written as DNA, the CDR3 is TGCGCCAGCAGCCCTGGCGGGGCCGGGGGTGACACCATATATTTT. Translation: CASSPGGAGGDTIYF. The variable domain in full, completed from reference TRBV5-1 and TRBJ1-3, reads KAGVTQTPRYLIKTRGQQVTLSCSPISGHRSVSWYQQTPGQGLQFLFEYFSETQRNKGNFPGRFSGRQFSNSRSEMNVSTLELGDSALYLCASSPGGAGGDTIYFGEGSWLTVV.

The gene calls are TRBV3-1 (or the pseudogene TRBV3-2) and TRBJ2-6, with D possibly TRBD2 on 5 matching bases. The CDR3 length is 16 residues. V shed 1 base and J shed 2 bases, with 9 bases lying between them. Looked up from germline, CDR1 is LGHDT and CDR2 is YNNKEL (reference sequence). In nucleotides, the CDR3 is TGTGCCAGCAGCCAAGTCGGAGGAACTGGGGCCAACGTCCTGACTTTC. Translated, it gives CASSQVGGTGANVLTF.

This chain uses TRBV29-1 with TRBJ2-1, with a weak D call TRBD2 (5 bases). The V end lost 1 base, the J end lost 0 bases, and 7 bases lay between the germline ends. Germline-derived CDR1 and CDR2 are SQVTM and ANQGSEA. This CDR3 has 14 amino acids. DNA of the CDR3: TGCAGCGTTGAAGGGGCGGGCTCCTACAATGAGCAGTTCTTC. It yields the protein CSVEGAGSYNEQFF.

The CDR3 reads CASRLGYIEDQYF. The CDR3 bases are TGTGCCAGCAGGCTCGGTTACATTGAGGACCAGTACTTC. V gene TRBV2 combines with J gene TRBJ2-5; D gene ambiguous. The germline V gene has CDR1 SNHLY and CDR2 FYNNEI. V lost 6 bases, J lost 10 bases, and 18 bases lay in between. The CDR3 length is 13 residues.

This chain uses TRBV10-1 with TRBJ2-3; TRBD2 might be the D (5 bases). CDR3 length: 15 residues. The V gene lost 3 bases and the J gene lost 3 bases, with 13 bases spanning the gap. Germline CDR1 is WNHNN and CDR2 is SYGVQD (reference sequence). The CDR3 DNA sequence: TGCGCCAGCAGTGATCTAGCTCGGGGAACAGATACGCAGTATTTT. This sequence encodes CASSDLARGTDTQYF.

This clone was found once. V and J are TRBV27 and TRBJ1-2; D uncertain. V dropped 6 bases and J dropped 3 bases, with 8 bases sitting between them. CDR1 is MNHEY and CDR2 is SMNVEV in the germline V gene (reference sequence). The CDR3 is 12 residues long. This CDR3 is CASRREDYGYTF. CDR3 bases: TGTGCCAGCAGGAGGGAGGACTATGGCTACACCTTC.

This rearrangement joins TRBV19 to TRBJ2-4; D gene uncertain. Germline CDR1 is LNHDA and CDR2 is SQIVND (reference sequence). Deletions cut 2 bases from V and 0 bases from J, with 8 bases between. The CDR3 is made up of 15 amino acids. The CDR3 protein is CASSISRVAKNIQYF. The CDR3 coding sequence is TGTGCCAGTAGTATAAGCCGCGTAGCCAAAAACATTCAGTACTTC.

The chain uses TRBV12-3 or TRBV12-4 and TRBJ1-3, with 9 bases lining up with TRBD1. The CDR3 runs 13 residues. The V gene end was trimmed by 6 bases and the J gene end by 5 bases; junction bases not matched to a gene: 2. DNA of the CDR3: TGTGCCAGCAGGGGGACAGGGAGAAACACCATATATTTT. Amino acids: CASRGTGRNTIYF.

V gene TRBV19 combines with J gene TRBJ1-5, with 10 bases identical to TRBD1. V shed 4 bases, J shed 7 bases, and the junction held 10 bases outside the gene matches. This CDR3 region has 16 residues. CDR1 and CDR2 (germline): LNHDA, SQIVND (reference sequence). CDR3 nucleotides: TGTGCCAGTAGTAGAATGGACAGGGGGAATGGCCAGCCCCAGCATTTT. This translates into CASSRMDRGNGQPQHF.

DNA of the CDR3: TGTGCCAGCTCACCACGGCGGACTAGCGGGAGGGATAGCACAGATACGCAGTATTTT. Residues: CASSPRRTSGRDSTDTQYF. The genes are TRBV18 and TRBJ2-3; 15 positions agree with TRBD2. This CDR3 has 19 residues. The V gene's germline CDR1 is KGHSH and CDR2 LQKENI. Trimming removed 1 base from V and 0 bases from J; junction bases left unmatched: 5.

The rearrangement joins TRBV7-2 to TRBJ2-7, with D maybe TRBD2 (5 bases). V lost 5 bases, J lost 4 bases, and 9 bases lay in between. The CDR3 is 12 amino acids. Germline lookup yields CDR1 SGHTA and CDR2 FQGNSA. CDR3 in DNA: TGTGCCAGCAGCGCAACTAGTTACGAGCAGTACGTC. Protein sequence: CASSATSYEQYV.

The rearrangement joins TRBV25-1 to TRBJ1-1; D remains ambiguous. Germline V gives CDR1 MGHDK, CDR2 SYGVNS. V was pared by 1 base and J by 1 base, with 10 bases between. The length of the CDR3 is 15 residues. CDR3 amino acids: CASSESTTWNTEAFF. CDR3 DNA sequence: TGTGCCAGCAGTGAATCCACTACGTGGAACACTGAAGCTTTCTTT.

CDR3 loop: CASSSGGAGTEAFF. CDR3 coding DNA: TGTGCCAGCAGCTCTGGGGGGGCCGGCACTGAAGCTTTCTTT. The chain has TRBV11-2 and TRBJ1-1, with a tentative D call TRBD1 (6 bases). The V end lost 4 bases, the J end lost 4 bases, and 13 bases lay between the germline ends. This CDR3 region has 14 residues. In germline, CDR1 is SGHAT, CDR2 FQNNGV.

CDR3 DNA: TGCGCCAGCAGCAAGACTAGCGGGGACTACAATGAGCAGTTCTTC. Encoded protein: CASSKTSGDYNEQFF. This chain joins TRBV5-1 and TRBJ2-1; 11 nucleotides match TRBD2. The CDR3 consists of 15 residues. V dropped 4 bases and J dropped 3; count of bases not matched to a gene: 3. CDR1 SGHRS and CDR2 YFSETQ come from the germline V gene. Full variable domain (rest looked up from reference TRBV5-1 and TRBJ2-1): KAGVTQTPRYLIKTRGQQVTLSCSPISGHRSVSWYQQTPGQGLQFLFEYFSETQRNKGNFPGRFSGRQFSNSRSEMNVSTLELGDSALYLCASSKTSGDYNEQFFGPGTRLTVL.

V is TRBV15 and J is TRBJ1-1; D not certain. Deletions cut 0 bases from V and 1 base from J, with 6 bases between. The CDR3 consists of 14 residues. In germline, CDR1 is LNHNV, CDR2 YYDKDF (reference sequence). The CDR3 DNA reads TGTGCCACCAGCAGAGATCCATCGAACACTGAAGCTTTCTTT. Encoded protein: CATSRDPSNTEAFF.

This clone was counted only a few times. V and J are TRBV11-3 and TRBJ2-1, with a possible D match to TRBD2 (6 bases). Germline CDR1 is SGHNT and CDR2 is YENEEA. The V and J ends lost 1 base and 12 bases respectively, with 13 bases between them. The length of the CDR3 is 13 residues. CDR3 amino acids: CASSLGTGGLQFF. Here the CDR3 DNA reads TGTGCCAGCAGCTTAGGTACTGGGGGGTTGCAGTTCTTC. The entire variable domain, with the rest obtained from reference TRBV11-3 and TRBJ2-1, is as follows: EAGVVQSPRYKIIEKKQPVAFWCNPISGHNTLYWYLQNLGQGPELLIRYENEEAVDDSQLPKDRFSAERLKGVDSTLKIQPAELGDSAVYLCASSLGTGGLQFFGPGTRLTVL.

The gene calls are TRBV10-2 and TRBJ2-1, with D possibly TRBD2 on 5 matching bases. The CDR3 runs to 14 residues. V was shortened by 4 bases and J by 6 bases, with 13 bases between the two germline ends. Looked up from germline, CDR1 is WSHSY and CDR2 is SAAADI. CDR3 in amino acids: CASSGPTRTNEQFF. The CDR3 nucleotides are TGCGCCAGCAGTGGGCCCACTAGAACCAATGAGCAGTTCTTC.

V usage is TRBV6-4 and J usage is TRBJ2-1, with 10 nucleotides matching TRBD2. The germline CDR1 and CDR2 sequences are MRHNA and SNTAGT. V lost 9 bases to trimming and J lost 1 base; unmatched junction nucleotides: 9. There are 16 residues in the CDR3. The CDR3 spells CASKRPGLASYNEQFF. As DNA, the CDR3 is TGTGCCAGTAAACGACCGGGACTAGCGTCCTACAATGAGCAGTTCTTC.